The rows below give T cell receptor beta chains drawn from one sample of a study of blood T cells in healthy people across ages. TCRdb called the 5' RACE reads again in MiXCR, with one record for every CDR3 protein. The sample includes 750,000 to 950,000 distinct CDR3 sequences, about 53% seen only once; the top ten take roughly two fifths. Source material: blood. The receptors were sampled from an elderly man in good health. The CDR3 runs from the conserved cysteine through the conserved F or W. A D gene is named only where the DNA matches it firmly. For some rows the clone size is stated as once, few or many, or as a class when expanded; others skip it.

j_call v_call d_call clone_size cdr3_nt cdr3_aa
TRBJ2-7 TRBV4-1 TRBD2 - TGCGCCAGCAGCCCGTCCGGGACTAGCGTTTACAATGAGCAGTACTTC CASSPSGTSVYNEQYF
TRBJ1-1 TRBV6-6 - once TGTGCCAGCAGACAGGGTTCCCTCACTGAAGCTTTCTTT CASRQGSLTEAFF
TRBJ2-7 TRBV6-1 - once TGTGCCAGCAGTGAAGCCCCCGAGCAGTACTTC CASSEAPEQYF
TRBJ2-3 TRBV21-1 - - TGTGCCAGCAGCTATCCGCCGGGACTCTCTACAGATACGCAGTATTTT CASSYPPGLSTDTQYF
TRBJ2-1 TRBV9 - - TGTGCCAGCAGCCCCCCCCGGGCAACCTCCTACAATGAGCAGTTCTTC CASSPPRATSYNEQFF
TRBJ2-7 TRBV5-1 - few TGCGCCAGCAGCATCGGACATTCCGAGCAGTACTTC CASSIGHSEQYF
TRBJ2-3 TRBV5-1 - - TGCGCCAGCAGCCCCGCCGGGGCCCTAGACGCGTATTTT CASSPAGALDAYF
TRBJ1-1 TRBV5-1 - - TGCGCCAGCAGCCCCGAAAGTGGGAACACTGAAGCTTTCTTT CASSPESGNTEAFF
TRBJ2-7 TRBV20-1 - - TGCAGTGCTCCCGCCCAACTAAAGTTCCAGCAGTACTTC CSAPAQLKFQQYF
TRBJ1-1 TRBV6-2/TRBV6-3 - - TGTGCCAGCAGAGACGATGGGGAGACTGAAGCTTTCTTT CASRDDGETEAFF
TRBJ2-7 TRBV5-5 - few TGTGCCAGCAGCTTGGGTCCTAGCTGGTCCTACGAGCAGTACTTC CASSLGPSWSYEQYF
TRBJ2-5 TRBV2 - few TGTGCCAGCAAACCAGGGACCTTCCTCGAGACCCAGTACTTC CASKPGTFLETQYF
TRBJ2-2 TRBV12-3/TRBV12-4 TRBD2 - TGTGCCAGCAGTCGACTAGCGGGAGTCGTCGGGGAGCTGTTTTTT CASSRLAGVVGELFF
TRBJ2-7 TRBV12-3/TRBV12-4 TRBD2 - TGTGCCAGCAGCTCCGGGACTAGAGTGCAGTACTTC CASSSGTRVQYF
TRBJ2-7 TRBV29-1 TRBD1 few TGCAGCGTCGTGGGACAGGGTTATTACGAGCAGTACTTC CSVVGQGYYEQYF
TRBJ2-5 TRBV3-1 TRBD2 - TGTGCCAGCAGCCTGCGTTCCCCTAGCGGGAGGAAGGAGACCCAGTACTTC CASSLRSPSGRKETQYF
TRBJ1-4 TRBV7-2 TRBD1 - TGTGCCAGCAGCCTAGGACAGGGTTGGAATGAAAAACTGTTTTTT CASSLGQGWNEKLFF
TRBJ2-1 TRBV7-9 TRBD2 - TGTGCCAGCAGCTTAGGATCGTGGGAGGGCTACAATGAGCAGTTCTTC CASSLGSWEGYNEQFF
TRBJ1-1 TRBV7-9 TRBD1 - TGTGCCAGCAGCCCACGGACAGGGCCGAACACTGGAGCTTTCTTT CASSPRTGPNTGAFF
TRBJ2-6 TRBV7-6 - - TGTGCCAGCAGCTTAGCGGTAATTTTGGCTGGGGCCAACGTCCTGACTTTC CASSLAVILAGANVLTF
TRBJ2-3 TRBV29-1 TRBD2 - TGCAGCGTTCGGGCGGGAGGTTTAGAAGATACGCAGTATTTT CSVRAGGLEDTQYF
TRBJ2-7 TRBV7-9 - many TGTGCCAGCAGCCTTTCCAGAAGCTCCTACGAGCAGTACTTC CASSLSRSSYEQYF
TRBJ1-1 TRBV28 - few TGTGCCAGCAGCCTTAGCGGGAGTTGGGAAGCTTTCTTT CASSLSGSWEAFF
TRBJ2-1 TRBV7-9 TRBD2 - TGTGCCAGCCAAGACCTAGCGGGAGCGTCCTACAATGAGCAGTTCTTC CASQDLAGASYNEQFF
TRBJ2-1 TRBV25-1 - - TGTGCCAGCAGTGAATCTGGGAACGATGAGCAGTTCTTC CASSESGNDEQFF
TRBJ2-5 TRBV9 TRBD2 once TGTGCCAGCAGCAATGGGCTAGCGGGAGGTGGAGAGACCCAGTACTTC CASSNGLAGGGETQYF
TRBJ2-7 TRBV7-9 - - TGTGCCAGCAGCGCTGGGGGCGGGGGAATCTCCTACGAGCAGTACTTC CASSAGGGGISYEQYF
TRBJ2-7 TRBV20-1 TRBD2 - TGCAGTGCTAGGGTTAGCGGGTCCGGGGGCTACGAGCAGTACTTC CSARVSGSGGYEQYF